This T cell receptor (beta chain) was found in a study of blood T cells in healthy people across ages. The authors ran a second PCR of about 6 to 11 cycles using a sample-barcoded 5' primer and a J-beta primer mix. Every single cDNA molecule received a tag from a template-switch adaptor with 12 random nucleotides. One entry per CDR3 protein, called by TCRdb with MiXCR from the 5' RACE reads. The table has about 1 million distinct CDR3 sequences, 40% to 45% seen once. Total RNA extraction produced at least 6 micrograms (per sample) for the study. On this clonotype itself: What it binds is unknown.

Findings and limits, study-wide: Naive T cell percentage strongly correlated with TCR beta diversity.

The sequence was collected from a woman aged 60-75 years in good health. The sequencing sample was made of blood.

The chain's CDR3 is CASSFGSVGEQYF. Here the CDR3 DNA reads TGTGCCAGCAGTTTTGGCTCCGTGGGCGAGCAGTACTTC. The V gene is TRBV12-3 or TRBV12-4, the J gene TRBJ2-7; no reliable D call. The CDR3 spans 13 residues. The ends were cut back, 3 bases at V and 6 bases at J, with 12 bases in the middle.